This TCR beta chain derives from a study of blood T cell repertoires in COVID-19. Study details: The origin of the acute and convalescent COVID-19 samples was the United States, Italy and Spain.

Germline V gene lookup returns CDR1 SGHRS and CDR2 YFSETQ. The ends lost 4 bases at V and 6 bases at J; junction bases unmatched: 7. The CDR3 length is 14 residues. The data were produced by immunoSEQ multiplex PCR, yet TCRdb's version contains in-frame clones alone and is incomplete. Found here are 150,000 to 200,000 clones, approximately 94% of them singletons; the top ten hold about 0.76%. The sequence was obtained from a man younger than 40 with COVID-19, enrolled during active disease. The material sequenced was peripheral blood. The V call is TRBV5-1, the J call TRBJ1-2; 9 nucleotides agree with TRBD1. This CDR3 reads CASSRTGEGDGYTF. The DNA for the CDR3 is TGCGCCAGCAGCCGGACAGGGGAAGGGGATGGCTACACCTTC.